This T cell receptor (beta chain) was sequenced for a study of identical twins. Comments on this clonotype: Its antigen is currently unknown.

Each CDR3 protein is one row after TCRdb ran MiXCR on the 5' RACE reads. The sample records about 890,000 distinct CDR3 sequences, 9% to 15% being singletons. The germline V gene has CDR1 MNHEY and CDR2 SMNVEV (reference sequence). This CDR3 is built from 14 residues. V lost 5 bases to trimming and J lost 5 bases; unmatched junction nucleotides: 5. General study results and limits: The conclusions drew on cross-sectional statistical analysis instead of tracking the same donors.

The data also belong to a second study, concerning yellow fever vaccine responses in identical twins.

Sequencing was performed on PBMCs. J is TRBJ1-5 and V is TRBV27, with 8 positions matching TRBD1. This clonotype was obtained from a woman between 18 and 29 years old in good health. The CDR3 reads CASSRTGSHQPQHF. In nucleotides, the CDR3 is TGTGCCAGCAGTAGGACAGGGTCACATCAGCCCCAGCATTTT.